This section outlines one T cell receptor (beta chain) sequence together with its context. The target antigen is unknown. Trimming cost V 0 bases and J 2 bases, with 8 bases left between them. The CDR3 is made up of 14 amino acids. Per germline, CDR1 SGHAT and CDR2 FQNNGV. The data were taken from a study of T cell responses to AZD1222 COVID-19 vaccine. Study results and caveats: Clonal diversity may have been underestimated, and the donors were mostly white British, with more females than males. Following two doses of AZD1222, Spike-specific TCR breadth and depth rose. Only five or six individuals given AZD1222 were seropositive at baseline.

Sequenced by immunoSEQ multiplex PCR; TCRdb stores in-frame clones only, minus some. The table includes over 120,000 clones, 92% detected once. The chain carries TRBV11-2 and TRBJ2-7; D is uncertain. The TCR sequence derives from an adult in good health. Sequenced here: peripheral blood, sampled on day 0 of AZD1222 vaccination. In DNA form, the CDR3 reads TGTGCCAGCAGCTTAGAGGGCAGCGCCTACGAGCAGTACTTC. Residues: CASSLEGSAYEQYF.